A single sample is the source of the 25 T cell receptor beta chains below, sequenced in a study of blood T cell repertoires in COVID-19. Profiling relied on immunoSEQ multiplex PCR, and the TCRdb table lists in-frame clones only, not all of them. The table records about 54,000 clones, over 80% of them present only once. The specimen sequenced was peripheral blood. These receptor sequences come from a woman in her sixties or seventies with active or convalescent COVID-19.

The gene calls are TRBV9 and TRBJ2-1; 9 bases match TRBD2. CDR1 is SGDLS and CDR2 is YYNGEE in the germline V gene. CDR3 length: 16 residues. Trimming cost V 0 bases and J 2 bases; bases outside gene matches: 3. This CDR3 reads CASSVGSGSPYNEQFF. DNA for the CDR3: TGTGCCAGCAGCGTAGGTAGCGGGAGTCCCTACAATGAGCAGTTCTTC.

V gene TRBV15 combines with J gene TRBJ1-1; tentative D call: TRBD1 (5 bases). Germline CDR1 LNHNV, CDR2 YYDKDF (reference sequence). Deletions cut 8 bases from V and 5 bases from J, with 18 bases between. The CDR3 is 14 amino acids. The CDR3 nucleotides read TGTGCCACCTCGGAGGACTACCGGGGGACTGAAGCTTTCTTT. It codes for CATSEDYRGTEAFF.

The J gene is TRBJ1-5, the V gene TRBV29-1; possibly TRBD1 for D (5 bases). This CDR3 is 13 amino acids long. Between the trimmed V and J ends, which lost 1 base and 4 bases, there was a span of 8 bases. Germline CDR1 is SQVTM and CDR2 is ANQGSEA. In DNA, the CDR3 is TGCAGCGTTGAAGGCGGGGGTAATCAGCCCCAGCATTTT. Encoded protein: CSVEGGGNQPQHF.

This clone was seen a single time. This chain uses TRBV28 with TRBJ2-7; TRBD1 might be the D (6 bases). CDR3 length: 14 amino acids. Trimming stripped 6 bases from V and 2 bases from J, with 14 bases between. In germline, CDR1 is MDHEN, CDR2 SYDVKM. CDR3 in amino acids: CASRLGTSTYEQYF. CDR3 nucleotides: TGTGCCAGCAGACTCGGGACATCGACCTACGAGCAGTACTTC.

The V call is TRBV3-1 (or the pseudogene TRBV3-2), the J call TRBJ2-1; D perhaps matches TRBD1 (7 bases). The CDR3 spans 16 residues. CDR1 LGHDT and CDR2 YNNKEL come from the germline V gene (reference sequence). V gave up 0 bases and J gave up 5 bases, with 14 bases separating them. CDR3 amino acids: CASSQETGDRDNEQFF. In nucleotides, the CDR3 is TGTGCCAGCAGCCAAGAGACGGGGGACAGAGACAATGAGCAGTTCTTC.

This chain joins TRBV28 and TRBJ1-2; 8 bases are shared with TRBD1. Trimming took 6 bases from V and 6 from J; bases not matched to a gene: 9. Germline values: CDR1 MDHEN, CDR2 SYDVKM. This CDR3 has 14 residues. DNA of the CDR3: TGTGCCAGCAGCCTCCCCCAGGGGGCGCATGGCTACACCTTC. Its protein is CASSLPQGAHGYTF.

J is TRBJ2-1 and V is TRBV2; TRBD2 agrees at 11 bases. Germline CDR1 reads SNHLY; CDR2 reads FYNNEI. The junction had 7 bases not matched to a gene; V was cut back by 6 bases and J by 3 bases. CDR3 length: 16 residues. CDR3 nucleotides: TGTGCCAGCAGGGTGACTAGCGGGGCATACTACAATGAGCAGTTCTTC. This encodes CASRVTSGAYYNEQFF.

This sequence joins TRBV7-9 and TRBJ2-5; D uncertain. With 5 bases removed from V and 1 base from J, the gap between germline ends came to 11 bases. The CDR3 contains 14 residues. The V gene's germline CDR1 is SEHNR and CDR2 FQNEAQ (reference sequence). CDR3 amino acids: CASSRPQLQETQYF. The CDR3 DNA is TGTGCCAGCAGCCGCCCACAGCTCCAAGAGACCCAGTACTTC.

The V call is TRBV15, the J call TRBJ2-7; D possibly corresponds to TRBD1 (6 bases). This CDR3 is built from 15 residues. Germline V gives CDR1 LNHNV, CDR2 YYDKDF (reference sequence). Trimming shortened V by 4 bases and J by 0 bases, and 13 bases separated the two germline ends. The CDR3 coding sequence is TGTGCCACCAGCAAGGACAGCCCAAGCTCCTACGAGCAGTACTTC. Translated, it gives CATSKDSPSSYEQYF.

The chain uses TRBV18 and TRBJ1-2; 10 bases are a match to TRBD1. Germline-derived CDR1 and CDR2 are KGHSH and LQKENI. The length of the CDR3 is 15 residues. Trimming took 5 bases from V and 8 from J; bases not matched to a gene: 11. DNA for the CDR3: TGTGCCAGCTCAGCTTCCGGGACAGGGGCTGAGGGCTACACCTTC. This encodes CASSASGTGAEGYTF.

The chain links TRBV3-1 (or the pseudogene TRBV3-2) to TRBJ2-1, with D perhaps TRBD1 (5 bases). The V gene lost 4 bases and the J gene lost 4 bases, with 8 bases spanning the gap. Germline V gives CDR1 LGHDT, CDR2 YNNKEL (reference sequence). This CDR3 contains 13 residues. The CDR3 region is CASSLTGYNEQFF. CDR3 sequence (DNA): TGTGCCAGCAGCCTTACAGGATACAATGAGCAGTTCTTC.

This clone was recorded once. The rearrangement uses TRBV28 and TRBJ1-1, with 9 bases identical to TRBD1. Germline lookup yields CDR1 MDHEN and CDR2 SYDVKM. V gave up 8 bases and J gave up 4 bases; unmatched junction bases: 2. This CDR3 has 12 residues. DNA of the CDR3: TGTGCCAGCGAGACAGGGGGCACTGAAGCTTTCTTT. Its protein is CASETGGTEAFF.

Only a few counts were recorded for this clone. This chain links TRBV5-1 with TRBJ1-5; D gene ambiguous. The CDR3 contains 13 residues. Trimming cost V 0 bases and J 5 bases, with 6 bases left between them. Germline V CDR1 and CDR2: SGHRS, YFSETQ. In DNA, the CDR3 is TGCGCCAGCAGCTTGGGACTGGATCAGCCCCAGCATTTT. Encoded protein: CASSLGLDQPQHF.

The chain employs TRBV29-1 and TRBJ1-4, with D uncertain. Germline CDR1 is SQVTM and CDR2 is ANQGSEA. This CDR3 is 10 amino acids long. Trimming took 7 bases from V and 6 from J, leaving 6 bases between them. This chain's CDR3 is CSASDEKLFF. The CDR3 nucleotides are TGCAGCGCTTCCGATGAAAAACTGTTTTTT. Combining the CDR3 with reference TRBV29-1 and TRBJ1-4 gives the whole variable domain SAVISQKPSRDICQRGTSLTIQCQVDSQVTMMFWYRQQPGQSLTLIATANQGSEATYESGFVIDKFPISRPNLTFSTLTVSNMSPEDSSIYLCSASDEKLFFGSGTQLSVL.

In DNA form, the CDR3 reads TGTGCCAGCAGCCTAAGGCGGGACTACAATGAGCAGTTCTTC. Its protein is CASSLRRDYNEQFF. V usage is TRBV14 and J usage is TRBJ2-1; the D gene is possibly TRBD2 (6 bases). CDR3 length: 14 amino acids. Germline CDR1 and CDR2: SGHDN and FVKESK. Trimming removed 4 bases from V and 3 bases from J, with 10 bases in between.

The V call is TRBV2, the J call TRBJ1-6; D unresolved. Deletions cut 8 bases from V and 9 bases from J, with 20 bases between. This CDR3 region has 15 residues. CDR1 is SNHLY, CDR2 FYNNEI, per germline. DNA of the CDR3: TGTGCCAGCTCCCTCCACGACCCCCCGGGTTCACCCCTCCACTTT. This translates into CASSLHDPPGSPLHF.

This clone was found once. This rearrangement joins TRBV28 to TRBJ1-6; D remains ambiguous. This CDR3 has 14 residues. With 6 bases removed from V and 10 bases from J, the gap between germline ends came to 16 bases. Germline CDR1 and CDR2: MDHEN and SYDVKM. CDR3 bases: TGTGCCAGCAGCCCCACCAGAGGGTCCTCACCCCTCCACTTT. Its translation is CASSPTRGSSPLHF.

The chain links TRBV7-6 to TRBJ1-1; the match to TRBD1 covers 7 bases. V lost 1 base to trimming and J lost 8 bases; unmatched junction nucleotides: 7. Per germline, CDR1 SGHVS and CDR2 FNYEAQ. The CDR3 is 14 amino acids. The CDR3 is CASSLGGGQEEAFF. The CDR3 coding sequence is TGTGCCAGCAGCTTAGGGGGAGGACAGGAAGAAGCTTTCTTT.

This clone appeared a single time. V gene TRBV15 combines with J gene TRBJ1-2; D possibly corresponds to TRBD1 (6 bases). The V gene lost 0 bases and the J gene lost 2 bases, with 19 bases spanning the gap. From germline, CDR1 is LNHNV and CDR2 YYDKDF (reference sequence). The CDR3 contains 18 residues. This CDR3 reads CATSRDLVSTGQNYGYTF. DNA of the CDR3: TGTGCCACCAGCAGAGACTTAGTATCCACGGGACAAAACTATGGCTACACCTTC.

This sequence joins TRBV6-5 and TRBJ2-7; D is ambiguous. This CDR3 is built from 15 residues. From germline, CDR1 is MNHEY and CDR2 SVGAGI. Trimming took 6 bases from V and 3 from J, leaving 18 bases between them. CDR3 sequence reads: CASSQSSPGGYEQYF. CDR3 coding DNA: TGTGCCAGCAGCCAGTCAAGTCCTGGCGGCTACGAGCAGTACTTC.

V usage is TRBV28 and J usage is TRBJ1-2, with D possibly being TRBD1 (5 bases). This CDR3 spans 16 amino acids. V was clipped by 7 bases and J by 4 bases, with 22 bases between them. The germline V gene encodes CDR1 MDHEN and CDR2 SYDVKM. CDR3 in amino acids: CASTAGGIGFGYGYTF. As DNA, the CDR3 is TGTGCCAGCACCGCGGGGGGGATAGGATTCGGCTATGGCTACACCTTC.

The J gene is TRBJ1-5, the V gene TRBV30; 7 nucleotides line up with TRBD1. Germline loops: CDR1 GTSNPN, CDR2 SVGIG (reference sequence). Trimming cost V 1 base and J 2 bases; bases outside gene matches: 5. The CDR3 runs 15 residues. Written as DNA, the CDR3 is TGTGCCTGGAGTGGTAGACAGGGTGGCAATCAGCCCCAGCATTTT. Translated: CAWSGRQGGNQPQHF.

The chain has TRBV5-1 and TRBJ2-3, with 8 nucleotides matching TRBD2. Germline-derived CDR1 and CDR2 are SGHRS and YFSETQ. CDR3 length: 17 amino acids. V shed 0 bases and J 3 bases; nucleotides not matched to a gene: 9. The CDR3 bases are TGCGCCAGCAGCTTGGGCGCTACAGCGGGAGTGACAGATACGCAGTATTTT. It encodes CASSLGATAGVTDTQYF.

V and J are TRBV6-4 and TRBJ2-1; the match to TRBD2 covers 9 bases. Germline CDR1 reads MRHNA; CDR2 reads SNTAGT. CDR3 length equals 16 residues. V was clipped by 3 bases and J by 8 bases; unmatched bases: 11. CDR3 loop: CASSDTTRGRAYEQFF. As DNA, the CDR3 is TGTGCCAGCAGTGATACTACTCGCGGGAGGGCTTATGAGCAGTTCTTC.

The chain has TRBV18 and TRBJ1-5, with 11 nucleotides matching TRBD1. CDR3 length: 13 amino acids. CDR1 and CDR2 (germline): KGHSH, LQKENI. J was trimmed by 11 bases and V by 4 bases; bases with no gene match: 4. CDR3 DNA sequence: TGTGCCAGCTCACGGACAGGGGGCGAGGCCCAGCATTTT. Protein sequence: CASSRTGGEAQHF. Full variable domain (remainder filled in from reference TRBV18 and TRBJ1-5): NAGVMQNPRHLVRRRGQEARLRCSPMKGHSHVYWYRQLPEEGLKFMVYLQKENIIDESGMPKERFSAEFPKEGPSILRIQQVVRGDSAAYFCASSRTGGEAQHFGDGTRLSIL.